This TCR beta chain appears in the sequencing data of a study of human T cells and chemical hapten exposure. Whole-study context: Patients, a majority of them female, were diagnosed with alopecia areata, totalis or universalis.

The library tagged each cDNA molecule with unique molecular identifiers. From the RACE reads, TCRdb called clonotypes with MiXCR, one entry per CDR3 protein. The data contain some 170,000 distinct CDR3 sequences, 20% to 25% of them singletons. Sample time point: patch test 1, 2 weeks after DPC sensitization. The treatment was: therapeutic diphenylcyclopropenone sensitization with weekly scalp DPC. RNA extraction used unfractionated whole blood as the source of total RNA. The length of the CDR3 is 16 residues. CDR1 is SGHRS, CDR2 YFSETQ, per germline. V lost 0 bases and J 8 bases, leaving 17 bases between the germline ends.

The source material was whole blood, sampled in connection with sensitization to the hapten diphenylcyclopropenone (DPC). The chain carries TRBV5-1 and TRBJ1-4; perhaps TRBD1 as D (6 bases). The receptor was isolated from a woman between 50 and 59 years old with alopecia areata. Some clones in this sample may be carry-over from other donors' samples. CDR3 coding DNA: TGCGCCAGCAGCTTGGGAGGACAGCTACTGAGGGAAAAACTGTTTTTT. It translates to CASSLGGQLLREKLFF.